The 26 T cell receptor beta chains below all came from one sample that was sequenced in a study of cytomegalovirus exposure and HLA in healthy donors. Use of 60 Vbeta and 13 Jbeta primers characterized the PCR. Clones were read by immunoSEQ multiplex PCR, and TCRdb kept only the in-frame ones, dropping some. In the table there are roughly 100,000 clones, over 80% of which are singletons. Sequenced: PBMCs. These receptors came from a man aged 30 to 45 in good health and CMV-seropositive.

The chain employs TRBV15 and TRBJ1-4, with unresolved D. V was cut by 1 base and J by 2 bases, with 5 bases left in between. Per the germline V gene, CDR1 is LNHNV and CDR2 is YYDKDF (reference sequence). This CDR3 has 14 residues. Here the CDR3 reads CATSRGVTNEKLFF. Here the CDR3 DNA reads TGTGCCACCAGCAGAGGAGTCACTAATGAAAAACTGTTTTTT.

The chain is built from TRBV6-5 and TRBJ2-7, with 8 bases matching TRBD1. The CDR3 runs 13 residues. After removal of 2 bases from V and 3 bases from J, the junction contained 0 bases not matched to a gene. Germline V gives CDR1 MNHEY, CDR2 SVGAGI. CDR3 in DNA: TGTGCCAGCAGTTACACAGGGGGCTACGAGCAGTACTTC. It encodes CASSYTGGYEQYF.

The rearrangement joins TRBV1 to TRBJ2-1; no DNA check was done on the table's D call, TRBD2. TRBV1 is listed as a pseudogene. The length of the CDR3 is 16 residues. In nucleotides, the CDR3 is TGCACCAGCAGCCAAGGGGGTAGCGGGGGCTACAATGAGCAGTTCTTC. It is translated as CTSSQGGSGGYNEQFF.

This clone appeared once. The chain recombines TRBV2 with TRBJ2-3, with TRBD2 identical over 12 bases. The CDR3 covers 16 residues. After removal of 7 bases from V and 4 bases from J, the junction contained 9 bases not matched to a gene. Germline CDR1 is SNHLY and CDR2 is FYNNEI. The CDR3, as DNA: TGTGCCAGCACCCGAGGACTAGCGGGGTGGGCAGATACGCAGTATTTT. It translates to CASTRGLAGWADTQYF.

V usage is TRBV5-1 and J usage is TRBJ1-4, with 8 bases identical to TRBD1. V was clipped by 0 bases and J by 7 bases; unmatched bases: 8. The V gene's germline CDR1 is SGHRS and CDR2 YFSETQ. This CDR3 has 16 residues. CDR3 residues: CASSLGLTGGGEKLFF. The CDR3 DNA reads TGCGCCAGCAGCTTGGGACTAACAGGGGGGGGTGAAAAACTGTTTTTT.

The chain recombines TRBV30 with TRBJ1-2; a possible D gene is TRBD1 (6 bases). Germline V lookup: CDR1 GTSNPN, CDR2 SVGIG (reference sequence). The CDR3 length is 13 residues. V lost 0 bases and J 8 bases, leaving 13 bases between the germline ends. CDR3: CAWSVVGARGYTF. CDR3 bases: TGTGCCTGGAGTGTAGTGGGGGCTCGGGGCTACACCTTC.

The chain uses TRBV10-2 and TRBJ2-1, with D perhaps matching TRBD1 (5 bases). Germline-derived CDR1 and CDR2 are WSHSY and SAAADI. Trimming stripped 4 bases from V and 6 bases from J, with 7 bases between. This CDR3 region has 12 residues. In DNA form, the CDR3 reads TGCGCCAGCAGTGGGACACCCAATGAGCAGTTCTTC. Its protein product is CASSGTPNEQFF.

V gene TRBV7-6 combines with J gene TRBJ1-4; D might be TRBD1 (6 bases). V gave up 7 bases and J gave up 7 bases, with 19 bases separating them. The germline gives CDR1 SGHVS, CDR2 FNYEAQ. The CDR3 totals 15 residues. CDR3 sequence (DNA): TGTGCCAGCACAAAGGGGGGGGGTAAAGGTGAAAAACTGTTTTTT. This encodes CASTKGGGKGEKLFF.

J is TRBJ2-5 and V is TRBV2; D might be TRBD2 (6 bases). V lost 6 bases to trimming and J lost 1 base, with 15 bases between them. This CDR3 is built from 15 residues. Germline-derived CDR1 and CDR2 are SNHLY and FYNNEI. CDR3 bases: TGTGCCAGCAGGCTCGGGACTGCATTCCAAGAGACCCAGTACTTC. Translation: CASRLGTAFQETQYF.

J is TRBJ1-2 and V is TRBV2, with 7 bases identical to TRBD1. Trimming cost V 6 bases and J 2 bases; bases outside gene matches: 3. Germline-derived CDR1 and CDR2 are SNHLY and FYNNEI. This CDR3 has 13 residues. CDR3 DNA sequence: TGTGCCAGCAGCGTACAGGGGAACTATGGCTACACCTTC. This gives the protein CASSVQGNYGYTF.

V usage is TRBV19 and J usage is TRBJ2-3; D is perhaps TRBD1 (5 bases). CDR1 is LNHDA and CDR2 is SQIVND in the germline V gene (reference sequence). V lost 6 bases and J 5 bases, leaving 12 bases between the germline ends. This CDR3 has 13 amino acids. CDR3 sequence reads: CASSDTGQDTQYF. The CDR3 DNA reads as TGTGCCAGTAGCGATACCGGACAAGATACGCAGTATTTT.

This clone occurred once. The chain recombines TRBV7-2 with TRBJ2-2, with a possible D match to TRBD1 (6 bases). The CDR3 is 15 amino acids. Germline V gene lookup returns CDR1 SGHTA and CDR2 FQGNSA. Trimming removed 0 bases at V and 4 bases at J, with 9 bases between. The CDR3 region is CASSLAGAGTGELFF. The CDR3 region has the DNA TGTGCCAGCAGCTTAGCGGGGGCGGGCACCGGGGAGCTGTTTTTT.

The genes are TRBV5-4 and TRBJ2-7; 12 nucleotides match TRBD2. V gave up 7 bases and J gave up 2 bases; unmatched junction bases: 4. This CDR3 contains 14 residues. Looked up from germline, CDR1 is SGHNT and CDR2 is YYREEE (reference sequence). For the CDR3, the DNA is TGTGCCAGCTCCCTAGCGGGGGGGCCCTACGAGCAGTACTTC. Translating gives CASSLAGGPYEQYF.

There are a few counts of this clone. A junction end diverges from the germline sequence, so it may reflect a read error. V usage is TRBV11-2 and J usage is TRBJ1-4; D not certain. Germline CDR1 SGHAT, CDR2 FQNNGV. This CDR3 has 13 residues. The chain's CDR3 is CASSLDPGGIKYF. The CDR3 nucleotides are TGTGCCAGCAGCTTAGATCCTGGAGGGATTAAATACTTT.

This clone was seen only a few times. The chain uses TRBV4-1 and TRBJ2-7; 9 bases match TRBD2. V lost 1 base to trimming and J lost 0 bases; unmatched junction nucleotides: 1. The CDR3 sequence is 15 residues long. CDR1 MGHRA and CDR2 YSYEKL come from the germline V gene. CDR3 sequence (DNA): TGCGCCAGCAGCCAAGGGGGACTAGCCTCCTACGAGCAGTACTTC. Translated, it gives CASSQGGLASYEQYF.

The chain couples TRBV29-1 to TRBJ2-5; D unclear. The germline gives CDR1 SQVTM, CDR2 ANQGSEA. This CDR3 contains 15 residues. V dropped 1 base and J dropped 1 base, with 13 bases sitting between them. CDR3 protein: CSVEGADTFQETQYF. The CDR3 region has the DNA TGCAGCGTTGAAGGGGCAGATACCTTCCAAGAGACCCAGTACTTC.

A few counts support this clone. V usage is TRBV7-2 and J usage is TRBJ2-5; weak D call: TRBD2 (5 bases). The ends were cut back, 11 bases at V and 2 bases at J, with 15 bases in the middle. CDR3 size: 13 residues. Germline-derived CDR1 and CDR2 are SGHTA and FQGNSA. The CDR3 sequence is CASQRARQETQYF. Written as DNA, the CDR3 is TGTGCCTCCCAGAGGGCCCGGCAAGAGACCCAGTACTTC.

This chain uses TRBV10-1 with TRBJ2-7; 9 bases are a match to TRBD2. The CDR3 totals 13 residues. With 7 bases clipped from V and 4 bases from J, the junction kept 5 bases outside the gene matches. Germline CDR1 and CDR2: WNHNN and SYGVQD (reference sequence). The CDR3 loop reads CASMAGGRYEQYF. CDR3 sequence (DNA): TGCGCCAGCATGGCGGGGGGGAGGTACGAGCAGTACTTC.

This sequence joins TRBV7-2 and TRBJ2-3; D unresolved. CDR1 SGHTA and CDR2 FQGNSA come from the germline V gene. The CDR3 is made up of 15 amino acids. Trimming shortened V by 8 bases and J by 2 bases, and 17 bases separated the two germline ends. The CDR3 spells CASVYGVAHTDTQYF. DNA of the CDR3: TGTGCCAGCGTCTATGGTGTAGCCCACACAGATACGCAGTATTTT.

The rearrangement uses TRBV9 and TRBJ2-3; 8 nucleotides match TRBD1. Looked up from germline, CDR1 is SGDLS and CDR2 is YYNGEE. The CDR3 contains 13 residues. V was clipped by 0 bases and J by 6 bases; unmatched bases: 0. CDR3 in DNA: TGTGCCAGCAGCGTAGGACAGGGGGATACGCAGTATTTT. Its protein is CASSVGQGDTQYF. Looking up the rest from reference TRBV9 and TRBJ2-3 gives the full variable domain: DSGVTQTPKHLITATGQRVTLRCSPRSGDLSVYWYQQSLDQGLQFLIQYYNGEERAKGNILERFSAQQFPDLHSELNLSSLELGDSALYFCASSVGQGDTQYFGPGTRLTVL.

DNA for the CDR3: TGTGCCAGCAGTTACCGCGGACTAGCCGCGACCCAGTACTTC. The encoded protein is CASSYRGLAATQYF. The rearrangement joins TRBV6-5 to TRBJ2-5, with TRBD2 matching over 8 bases. The V gene end was trimmed by 2 bases and the J gene end by 7 bases; junction bases not matched to a gene: 6. Germline V CDR1 and CDR2: MNHEY, SVGAGI. This CDR3 comprises 14 residues.

The rearrangement uses TRBV19 and TRBJ1-1; 7 bases line up with TRBD1. The CDR3 sequence is 14 residues long. Germline V lookup: CDR1 LNHDA, CDR2 SQIVND (reference sequence). J lost 3 bases, V lost 4 bases, and 5 bases had no gene match. CDR3 region: CASSTDRRDTEAFF. CDR3 coding DNA: TGTGCCAGTAGTACGGACAGGCGGGACACTGAAGCTTTCTTT.

This rearrangement joins TRBV5-1 to TRBJ1-1, with D possibly matching TRBD1 (5 bases). CDR1 is SGHRS and CDR2 is YFSETQ in the germline V gene. The V and J ends lost 4 bases and 4 bases respectively, with 14 bases between them. The length of the CDR3 is 14 residues. The CDR3 protein is CASSATGGGTEAFF. The CDR3 DNA sequence: TGCGCCAGCAGCGCTACCGGGGGGGGCACTGAAGCTTTCTTT. The complete variable domain, with remaining parts taken from reference TRBV5-1 and TRBJ1-1, reads KAGVTQTPRYLIKTRGQQVTLSCSPISGHRSVSWYQQTPGQGLQFLFEYFSETQRNKGNFPGRFSGRQFSNSRSEMNVSTLELGDSALYLCASSATGGGTEAFFGQGTRLTVV.

This chain uses TRBV18 with TRBJ2-1; 7 bases match TRBD1. This CDR3 has 16 residues. The V gene's germline CDR1 is KGHSH and CDR2 LQKENI. The junction had 11 bases not matched to a gene; V was cut back by 6 bases and J by 3 bases. The chain's CDR3 is CASSPTRAGGYNEQFF. DNA for the CDR3: TGTGCCAGCTCCCCTACCAGGGCAGGGGGCTACAATGAGCAGTTCTTC.

The genes are TRBV4-1 and TRBJ2-1, with TRBD2 matching over 8 bases. Germline CDR1 reads MGHRA; CDR2 reads YSYEKL. This CDR3 contains 15 residues. Trimming at V came to 3 bases and at J to 5 bases, leaving 6 bases not matched to a gene. CDR3: CASSQLPGLDNEQFF. Written as DNA, the CDR3 is TGCGCCAGCAGCCAGCTGCCGGGACTAGACAATGAGCAGTTCTTC.

The J gene is TRBJ2-7, the V gene TRBV5-1, with a tentative D call TRBD1 (6 bases). V lost 4 bases and J lost 5, with 13 bases in between. The germline V gene encodes CDR1 SGHRS and CDR2 YFSETQ. There are 13 residues in the CDR3. CDR3 residues: CASSDTQGNEQYF. CDR3 sequence (DNA): TGCGCCAGCAGCGACACACAGGGTAACGAGCAGTACTTC.